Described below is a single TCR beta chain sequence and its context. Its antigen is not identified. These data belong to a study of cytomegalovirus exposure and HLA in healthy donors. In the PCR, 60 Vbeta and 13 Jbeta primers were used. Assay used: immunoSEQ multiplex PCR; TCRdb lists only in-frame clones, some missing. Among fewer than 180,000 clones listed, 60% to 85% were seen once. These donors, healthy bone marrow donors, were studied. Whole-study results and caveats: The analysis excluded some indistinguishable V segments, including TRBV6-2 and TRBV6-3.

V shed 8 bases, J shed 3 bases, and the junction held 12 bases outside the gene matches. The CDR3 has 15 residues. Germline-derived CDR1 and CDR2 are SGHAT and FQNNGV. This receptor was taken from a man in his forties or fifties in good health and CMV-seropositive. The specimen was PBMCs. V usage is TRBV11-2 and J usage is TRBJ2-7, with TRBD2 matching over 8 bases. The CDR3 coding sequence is TGTGCCAGCTGCCCGTCACGGGGGGGAAACTACGAGCAGTACTTC. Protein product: CASCPSRGGNYEQYF.